This TCR beta chain is from a study of T cell responses to AZD1222 COVID-19 vaccine. V trimming: 5 bases; J trimming: 3 bases; junction bases outside the gene matches: 8. This CDR3 spans 15 amino acids. Germline lookup yields CDR1 SGHTA and CDR2 FQGTGA. Assay: immunoSEQ multiplex PCR; the TCRdb copy retains only in-frame clones and omits some. The sample has 130,000 or so clones; about 93% are singletons. The V gene is TRBV7-3, the J gene TRBJ1-1; 8 bases match TRBD1. The sequencing here drew on peripheral blood, taken 28 days after the second AZD1222 dose. The source of this sequence is an adult who received the AZD1222 COVID-19 vaccine. This CDR3 reads CASSGSGTGHTEAFF. CDR3 sequence (DNA): TGTGCCAGCAGCGGTTCCGGGACAGGTCACACTGAAGCTTTCTTT.